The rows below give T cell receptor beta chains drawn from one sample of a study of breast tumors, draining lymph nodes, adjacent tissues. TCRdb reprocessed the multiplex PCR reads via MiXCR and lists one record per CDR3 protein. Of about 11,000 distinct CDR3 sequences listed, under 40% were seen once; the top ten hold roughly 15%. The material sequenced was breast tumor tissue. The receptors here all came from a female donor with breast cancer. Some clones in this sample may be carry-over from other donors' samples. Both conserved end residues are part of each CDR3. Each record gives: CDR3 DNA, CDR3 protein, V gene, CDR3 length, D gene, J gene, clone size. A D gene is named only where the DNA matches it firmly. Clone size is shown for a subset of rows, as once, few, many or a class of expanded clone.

DNA: TGTGCCAGCAGTGAATTCGCCAGGGGGATAACTAACTATGGCTACACCTTC
CDR3: CASSEFARGITNYGYTF
V: TRBV6-1
length: 17
D: TRBD1
J: TRBJ1-2
size: .

DNA: TGCAGCGCCGCGGGGAGTTTTGACTATGGCTACACCTTC
CDR3: CSAAGSFDYGYTF
V: TRBV29-1
length: 13
D: .
J: TRBJ1-2
size: medium-sized

DNA: TGTGCCAGCAGTGACTCTCTCGAGCAGTACTTC
CDR3: CASSDSLEQYF
V: TRBV2
length: 11
D: .
J: TRBJ2-7
size: medium-sized

DNA: TGTGCCAGCAGACCCGGGGCCACAGATACGCAGTATTTT
CDR3: CASRPGATDTQYF
V: TRBV6-2/TRBV6-3
length: 13
D: .
J: TRBJ2-3
size: .

DNA: TGTGCCAGCAGTTTAGGAGGGGTCGGGGGCTTAGGGGGCTACACCTTC
CDR3: CASSLGGVGGLGGYTF
V: TRBV28
length: 16
D: .
J: TRBJ1-2
size: many

DNA: TGTGCCAGCAGATACCCGACAGGGAACAGGATTCTCTATGGCTACACCTTC
CDR3: CASRYPTGNRILYGYTF
V: TRBV6-2/TRBV6-3
length: 17
D: TRBD1
J: TRBJ1-2
size: many

DNA: TGCGCCAGCAGTGATTGGGAAGCGGCCCACCCAGGGACCCAGTACTTC
CDR3: CASSDWEAAHPGTQYF
V: TRBV10-2
length: 16
D: .
J: TRBJ2-5
size: .

DNA: TGCGCCAGCAGCCCTGGGGGGGTAGGTCTCTGGTACGAGCAGTACTTC
CDR3: CASSPGGVGLWYEQYF
V: TRBV5-1
length: 16
D: TRBD2
J: TRBJ2-7
size: few

DNA: TGTGCCAGCAGTGATCCTAGCGGTGGCACAGATACGCAGTATTTT
CDR3: CASSDPSGGTDTQYF
V: TRBV2
length: 15
D: TRBD2
J: TRBJ2-3
size: .

DNA: TGTGCCAGCAGCCAAGTACCCGGTGGATTTTCTGGAGGGGATACACATGGCTACACCTTC
CDR3: CASSQVPGGFSGGDTHGYTF
V: TRBV3-1
length: 20
D: .
J: TRBJ1-2
size: many

DNA: TGCGCCAGCAGCCAAGGAGGGGCGGGAGGGGAGTACGAGCAGTACTTC
CDR3: CASSQGGAGGEYEQYF
V: TRBV4-1
length: 16
D: TRBD2
J: TRBJ2-7
size: .

DNA: TGTGCCAGCAGCCTAGGACTAGCGGGGGGCACAGATACGCAGTATTTT
CDR3: CASSLGLAGGTDTQYF
V: TRBV7-6
length: 16
D: TRBD2
J: TRBJ2-3
size: .

DNA: TGTGCCAGTAGTATGCGGCCCGGGACAGGGTCGGGGGTAATGAACTTC
CDR3: CASSMRPGTGSGVMNF
V: TRBV19
length: 16
D: TRBD1
J: TRBJ2-7
size: .

DNA: TGTGCCAGCAGCTTAGGGGGGGTCAGCCAGCCCCAGCATTTT
CDR3: CASSLGGVSQPQHF
V: TRBV7-6
length: 14
D: .
J: TRBJ1-5
size: many

DNA: TGTGCCAGCAGTGAACGCCCTCCCGGGAGCGATGGCTACACCTTC
CDR3: CASSERPPGSDGYTF
V: TRBV6-4
length: 15
D: .
J: TRBJ1-2
size: many

DNA: TGCAGCGTTGATGATGTCGGGACTAGCGGGAGTCGGGAGCAGTTCTTC
CDR3: CSVDDVGTSGSREQFF
V: TRBV29-1
length: 16
D: TRBD2
J: TRBJ2-1
size: many

DNA: TGTGCCAGCAGACTCCGGGACACATATAGGTACGAGCAGTACTTC
CDR3: CASRLRDTYRYEQYF
V: TRBV2
length: 15
D: .
J: TRBJ2-7
size: .

DNA: TGTGCCAGCAGATACGGGACAGATATCAATACTGGAAACACCATATATTTT
CDR3: CASRYGTDINTGNTIYF
V: TRBV6-1
length: 17
D: TRBD1
J: TRBJ1-3
size: many

DNA: TGTGCCATCACCAAGGACAGGAACACCGGGGAGCTGTTTTTT
CDR3: CAITKDRNTGELFF
V: TRBV10-3
length: 14
D: .
J: TRBJ2-2
size: many

DNA: TGTGCCACCAGTGACCAAGAACAGGGTCAGGGCGAGCAGTACTTC
CDR3: CATSDQEQGQGEQYF
V: TRBV24-1
length: 15
D: .
J: TRBJ2-7
size: once

DNA: TGCAGTGCTAGAAATGGTGGTAGCAGGGGAGATACGCAGTATTTT
CDR3: CSARNGGSRGDTQYF
V: TRBV20-1
length: 15
D: .
J: TRBJ2-3
size: medium-sized

DNA: TGTGCCAGCAGCCCCCGGGAAGCCAACGTCCTGACTTTC
CDR3: CASSPREANVLTF
V: TRBV6-5
length: 13
D: .
J: TRBJ2-6
size: .

DNA: TGTGCCACCAGTGATTACAGGGGCGACTCGAACACCGGGGAGCTGTTTTTT
CDR3: CATSDYRGDSNTGELFF
V: TRBV24-1
length: 17
D: TRBD1
J: TRBJ2-2
size: medium-sized

DNA: TGCAGTGCTAGCGGTCCCGGGAGGGGGGGCAATCAGCCCCAGCATTTT
CDR3: CSASGPGRGGNQPQHF
V: TRBV20-1
length: 16
D: .
J: TRBJ1-5
size: many

DNA: TGTGCCATAGAGGACAGCGCCGGTGGCTACACCTTC
CDR3: CAIEDSAGGYTF
V: TRBV19
length: 12
D: .
J: TRBJ1-2
size: many

DNA: TGTGCCAGCAGCCAAGACAGCTACGAGCAGTACTTC
CDR3: CASSQDSYEQYF
V: TRBV14
length: 12
D: .
J: TRBJ2-7
size: many

DNA: TGTGCCAGCAGCTCCGGGACTAGCGGGTCTCGGGAGACCCAGTACTTC
CDR3: CASSSGTSGSRETQYF
V: TRBV7-9
length: 16
D: TRBD2
J: TRBJ2-5
size: many

DNA: TGTGCCAGCAGCGACCTGGACGGATTCAATGAGCAGTTCTTC
CDR3: CASSDLDGFNEQFF
V: TRBV5-6
length: 14
D: .
J: TRBJ2-1
size: many

DNA: TGTGCCAGCAGTTTACTAGCGGGAGTGGGAGATACGCAGTATTTT
CDR3: CASSLLAGVGDTQYF
V: TRBV2
length: 15
D: TRBD2
J: TRBJ2-3
size: medium-sized

DNA: TGTGCCACCAGCAGAACTCGGCGGGGATTGGAAAACACCATATATTTT
CDR3: CATSRTRRGLENTIYF
V: TRBV15
length: 16
D: .
J: TRBJ1-3
size: .

DNA: TGTGCCAGCAGCTATGGACAGACAACTAATGAAAAACTGTTTTTT
CDR3: CASSYGQTTNEKLFF
V: TRBV6-1
length: 15
D: .
J: TRBJ1-4
size: many

DNA: TGTGCCAGCAGACAGGGGGCGAACACCGGGGAGCTGTTTTTT
CDR3: CASRQGANTGELFF
V: TRBV3-1
length: 14
D: TRBD1
J: TRBJ2-2
size: many

DNA: TGCAGCGTTGAGGGAGACGGGAAAAACATTCAGTACTTC
CDR3: CSVEGDGKNIQYF
V: TRBV29-1
length: 13
D: .
J: TRBJ2-4
size: many

DNA: TGTGCCAGCAGCCTTGGGTTTGGGAATAGGGACACTGAAGCTTTCTTT
CDR3: CASSLGFGNRDTEAFF
V: TRBV12-3/TRBV12-4
length: 16
D: .
J: TRBJ1-1
size: .

DNA: TGTGCCAGCAGCGGAGGCCCAGGGGAGGGTAATTCACCCCTCCACTTT
CDR3: CASSGGPGEGNSPLHF
V: TRBV9
length: 16
D: .
J: TRBJ1-6
size: .

DNA: TGCAGTGCCTTATGGGAGACCCAGTACTTC
CDR3: CSALWETQYF
V: TRBV20-1
length: 10
D: .
J: TRBJ2-5
size: .

DNA: TGTGCCAGCAGTGAAGCTCCGGGACAGGGCACAGATACGCAGTATTTT
CDR3: CASSEAPGQGTDTQYF
V: TRBV6-1
length: 16
D: TRBD1
J: TRBJ2-3
size: many

DNA: TGCAGTGCTAGTCCCTTGTTGGGCCAGCCCCAGCATTTT
CDR3: CSASPLLGQPQHF
V: TRBV20-1
length: 13
D: .
J: TRBJ1-5
size: .

DNA: TGTGCCATCAGTGAGTCAGGCTACGAGCAGTACTTC
CDR3: CAISESGYEQYF
V: TRBV10-3
length: 12
D: .
J: TRBJ2-7
size: .

DNA: TGCAGTGCTGAACAGGGAGGAAATAATTCACCCCTCCACTTT
CDR3: CSAEQGGNNSPLHF
V: TRBV20-1
length: 14
D: .
J: TRBJ1-6
size: medium-sized

DNA: TGCAGTGGCCCAGGGGGCGAGGTAGATACGCAGTATTTT
CDR3: CSGPGGEVDTQYF
V: TRBV20-1
length: 13
D: TRBD1
J: TRBJ2-3
size: medium-sized

DNA: TGCGCCAGCAGCGACGGGGGGGCGGTAGCAGATACGCAGTATTTT
CDR3: CASSDGGAVADTQYF
V: TRBV5-1
length: 15
D: TRBD2
J: TRBJ2-3
size: medium-sized

DNA: TGCGCCAGCAGAAGGGAGGGGCGCGTTGAAAAACTGTTTTTT
CDR3: CASRREGRVEKLFF
V: TRBV4-1
length: 14
D: .
J: TRBJ1-4
size: many

DNA: TGTGCCAGCAGTTCCCCCCCAGGCTCTGGGGCCAACGTCCTGACTTTC
CDR3: CASSSPPGSGANVLTF
V: TRBV28
length: 16
D: .
J: TRBJ2-6
size: few

DNA: TGTGCCAGCAGCGTAGTGGGACAGGGGGGCGCCGGGGAGCTGTTTTTT
CDR3: CASSVVGQGGAGELFF
V: TRBV9
length: 16
D: TRBD1
J: TRBJ2-2
size: many

DNA: TGTGCCAGCAGCCCCTTGGGTAACTATGGCTACACCTTC
CDR3: CASSPLGNYGYTF
V: TRBV6-6
length: 13
D: .
J: TRBJ1-2
size: .

DNA: TGTGCCAGCAGTGAGGGGGATACCTACGAGCAGTACTTC
CDR3: CASSEGDTYEQYF
V: TRBV2
length: 13
D: .
J: TRBJ2-7
size: few

DNA: TGTGCCAGCACGGGACTAGCGGGAGGACGCACAGATACGCAGTATTTT
CDR3: CASTGLAGGRTDTQYF
V: TRBV27
length: 16
D: TRBD2
J: TRBJ2-3
size: many

DNA: TGTGCCAGCAGCCATCGACTAGCGGGGGTATTTACAGATACGCAGTATTTT
CDR3: CASSHRLAGVFTDTQYF
V: TRBV3-1
length: 17
D: TRBD2
J: TRBJ2-3
size: many

DNA: TGTGCCAGCAGCCAGCCAGCTGGGGGGACCCAGTACTTC
CDR3: CASSQPAGGTQYF
V: TRBV14
length: 13
D: .
J: TRBJ2-5
size: .

DNA: TGTGCCAGCAGCCAATCTCGCGGGAGGGTAAATGAGCAGTTCTTC
CDR3: CASSQSRGRVNEQFF
V: TRBV16
length: 15
D: TRBD2
J: TRBJ2-1
size: many

DNA: TGCAGCGTTTCTGTAGCGGGGAACAGGGATGAGCAGTTCTTC
CDR3: CSVSVAGNRDEQFF
V: TRBV29-1
length: 14
D: TRBD2
J: TRBJ2-1
size: many

DNA: TGCAGTGGGACACTAGACAGGGATAATTCACCCCTCCACTTT
CDR3: CSGTLDRDNSPLHF
V: TRBV20-1
length: 14
D: TRBD1
J: TRBJ1-6
size: many

DNA: TGTGCCACCAGTGAGATGGACAGGGGAGGGGAGCAGTTCTTC
CDR3: CATSEMDRGGEQFF
V: TRBV24-1
length: 14
D: TRBD1
J: TRBJ2-1
size: many

DNA: TGCAGCGGAGAACTAGCGGCCTTTTACAATGAGCAGTTCTTC
CDR3: CSGELAAFYNEQFF
V: TRBV29-1
length: 14
D: TRBD2
J: TRBJ2-1
size: large

DNA: TGCAGTGCTTTGAGAACCGGGACAGGGCTAAATGGGAATCAGCCCCAGCATTTT
CDR3: CSALRTGTGLNGNQPQHF
V: TRBV20-1
length: 18
D: TRBD1
J: TRBJ1-5
size: many

DNA: TGTGCCAGCAGTGAAAAGGCGACGTGGGTCACTTCACCCCTCCACTTT
CDR3: CASSEKATWVTSPLHF
V: TRBV6-1
length: 16
D: .
J: TRBJ1-6
size: many

DNA: TGCAGTGGTACCGGACAGGGGGCAGCCTACGAGCAGTACTTC
CDR3: CSGTGQGAAYEQYF
V: TRBV20-1
length: 14
D: TRBD1
J: TRBJ2-7
size: .

DNA: TGCGCCAGCAGCCTCCAGACGGGAGGAACCTACGAGCAGTACTTC
CDR3: CASSLQTGGTYEQYF
V: TRBV5-1
length: 15
D: TRBD2
J: TRBJ2-7
size: medium-sized

DNA: TGTGCCAGCAGCTTAGGGGCCGGCTTTAGCAATCAGCCCCAGCATTTT
CDR3: CASSLGAGFSNQPQHF
V: TRBV7-9
length: 16
D: .
J: TRBJ1-5
size: many